Reported below is one TCR beta chain. Its antigen is currently unknown. The entry originates in a study of shared clonotypes between healthy human individuals. Regarding the study as a whole: Expectations were that clonotype sharing among donors would be affected by sequencing depth.

Study donors comprised healthy, HIV-negative adults devoid of recent acute infection or vaccination. The CDR3 is 14 amino acids. In germline, CDR1 is MNHNS, CDR2 SASEGT. V was clipped by 6 bases and J by 3 bases; unmatched bases: 6. Assay execution took place at the deep level. Genomic DNA of every subset was divided equally among multiple immunoSEQ plates. The repertoire was sequenced with immunoSEQ multiplex PCR; TCRdb's copy has only in-frame clones and lacks some. The sample consists of over a million clones, approximately 98.5% of them appearing once. V usage is TRBV6-1 and J usage is TRBJ2-7; 9 bases match TRBD2. This receptor was identified in a man aged 25 to 45 in good health. Sequenced: naive CD4+ T cells sorted from blood. Documented subset: CD45RA+ positively selected. The CDR3 reads CASSPGLAYYEQYF. In nucleotides, the CDR3 is TGTGCCAGCAGCCCGGGACTAGCATACTACGAGCAGTACTTC.